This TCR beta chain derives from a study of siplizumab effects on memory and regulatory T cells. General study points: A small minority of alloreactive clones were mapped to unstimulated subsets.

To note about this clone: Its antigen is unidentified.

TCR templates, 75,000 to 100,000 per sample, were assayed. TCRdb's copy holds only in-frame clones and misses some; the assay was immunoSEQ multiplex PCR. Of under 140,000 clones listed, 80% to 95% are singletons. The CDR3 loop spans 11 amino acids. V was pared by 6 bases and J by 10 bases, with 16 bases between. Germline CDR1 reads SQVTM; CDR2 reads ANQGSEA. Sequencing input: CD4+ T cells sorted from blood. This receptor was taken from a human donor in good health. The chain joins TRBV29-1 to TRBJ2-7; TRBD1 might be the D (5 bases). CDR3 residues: CSVATDRGQYF. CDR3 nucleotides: TGCAGCGTCGCGACAGACCGCGGTCAGTACTTC.